These 29 T cell receptor beta chains originate from one sample sequenced in a study of T-cell memory formation after mild COVID-19. TCRdb used MiXCR to reprocess the 5' RACE reads, holding one entry per CDR3 protein. Of under 300,000 distinct CDR3 sequences listed, around 16% are singletons. Sequencing was performed on PBMCs or a T cell subset sorted from them (not recorded which). The receptor set was obtained from a man between 18 and 29 years old who had mild COVID-19 (a few samples of this study predate the infection). Cell type and time point are not known.

This clonotype has only one observation. The chain employs TRBV18 and TRBJ1-1; D is ambiguous. The V gene's germline CDR1 is KGHSH and CDR2 LQKENI. V lost 3 bases and J lost 5, with 16 bases in between. The CDR3 has 15 amino acids. CDR3 region: CASSPGQIGGTEAFF. Written as DNA, the CDR3 is TGTGCCAGCTCACCGGGTCAGATCGGAGGAACTGAAGCTTTCTTT.

CDR3: CASSYSAGNTIYF. DNA of the CDR3: TGTGCCAGCAGTTACTCGGCAGGAAACACCATATATTTT. V and J are TRBV6-5 and TRBJ1-3; D remains ambiguous. V lost 0 bases and J lost 4, with 4 bases in between. From germline, CDR1 is MNHEY and CDR2 SVGAGI. This CDR3 spans 13 amino acids.

In this sample, this clonotype turned up many times. The rearrangement joins TRBV7-2 to TRBJ2-2, with 7 bases that match TRBD1. The J segment lost 4 bases and the V segment lost 4 bases, leaving 3 bases of the junction unmatched. CDR1 SGHTA and CDR2 FQGNSA come from the germline V gene. The CDR3 covers 14 residues. The CDR3 protein is CASSSRTGTGELFF. The CDR3 region has the DNA TGTGCCAGCAGCTCGAGGACAGGCACCGGGGAGCTGTTTTTT.

The rearrangement uses TRBV4-2 and TRBJ1-2; no clear D gene. Trimming took 1 base from V and 3 from J, leaving 3 bases between them. The CDR3 length is 12 residues. Germline V gene sequence: CDR1 LGHNA, CDR2 YNFKEQ. The CDR3 is CASSQGDYGYTF. CDR3 coding DNA: TGTGCCAGCAGCCAAGGAGACTATGGCTACACCTTC.

This clonotype was counted between two and nine times. The chain uses TRBV7-9 and TRBJ2-7; unclear D gene. From germline, CDR1 is SEHNR and CDR2 FQNEAQ (reference sequence). This CDR3 has 13 residues. Trimming shortened V by 1 base and J by 7 bases, and 11 bases separated the two germline ends. The CDR3 DNA reads as TGTGCCAGCAGCTTAGGTTCGGGCCCGGAGCAGTACGTC. Its translation: CASSLGSGPEQYV.

This clonotype was observed many times. This chain connects TRBV7-2 to TRBJ2-5, with D uncertain. This CDR3 region has 13 residues. Looked up from germline, CDR1 is SGHTA and CDR2 is FQGNSA. The germline V and J ends were trimmed by 1 base and 7 bases, with 10 bases remaining between them. CDR3 sequence: CASSLGFVRTQYF. CDR3 nucleotides: TGTGCCAGCAGCTTAGGGTTCGTTCGGACCCAGTACTTC.

The sample holds a few counts of this clonotype. V is TRBV9 and J is TRBJ1-2, with D unclear. Trimming cost V 4 bases and J 7 bases, with 26 bases left between them. This CDR3 has 17 residues. Germline lookup yields CDR1 SGDLS and CDR2 YYNGEE. The CDR3 bases are TGTGCCAGCAGCCCAGACGGTTTCGGGTTTCCACAGACTGGCTACACCTTC. As protein: CASSPDGFGFPQTGYTF.

Regarding this clonotype: A much larger clone is a single base away; this may be a read error. The chain is built from TRBV11-2 and TRBJ1-1; D is uncertain. Germline assignment: CDR1 SGHAT and CDR2 FQNNGV. The CDR3 extends over 11 amino acids. CDR3 DNA sequence: TGTGCCAGCAGATTAGTCACTGAAGCTTTCTTT. Protein product: CASRLVTEAFF.

The chain couples TRBV27 to TRBJ1-1, with a possible D match to TRBD1 (6 bases). Germline CDR1 reads MNHEY; CDR2 reads SMNVEV (reference sequence). Trimming removed 2 bases from V and 3 bases from J, with 13 bases in between. The CDR3 runs to 15 residues. The CDR3 is CASSLRGTRDTEAFF. The CDR3, as DNA: TGTGCCAGCAGTTTACGAGGGACAAGAGACACTGAAGCTTTCTTT.

The J gene is TRBJ1-2, the V gene TRBV2; a weak D match, TRBD1 (6 bases). The germline V gene encodes CDR1 SNHLY and CDR2 FYNNEI. The CDR3 loop spans 14 amino acids. V was shortened by 11 bases and J by 0 bases, with 16 bases between the two germline ends. CDR3 protein: CAYHGGNTNYGYTF. The CDR3 DNA is TGTGCCTATCACGGGGGCAATACTAACTATGGCTACACCTTC.

V is TRBV15 and J is TRBJ1-6; no firm D call. The CDR3 spans 16 residues. Germline lookup yields CDR1 LNHNV and CDR2 YYDKDF (reference sequence). V lost 0 bases to trimming and J lost 9 bases, with 15 bases between them. CDR3 residues: CATSRDPTGVLSPLHF. In DNA form, the CDR3 reads TGTGCCACCAGCAGAGATCCGACCGGAGTTCTTTCACCCCTCCACTTT.

The rearrangement joins TRBV5-1 to TRBJ2-2; 10 bases are shared with TRBD2. This CDR3 comprises 18 residues. Germline loops: CDR1 SGHRS, CDR2 YFSETQ. Trimming took 0 bases from V and 4 from J; bases not matched to a gene: 9. CDR3 coding DNA: TGCGCCAGCAGCTTGGGAATCCTAGCGGGGGACTCCACCGGGGAGCTGTTTTTT. Its protein is CASSLGILAGDSTGELFF.

This clonotype was seen ten or more times. CDR3 in DNA: TGTGCCAGCAGCCATCTGACAGGTGGCACTGAAGCTTTCTTT. Translating it yields CASSHLTGGTEAFF. The V call is TRBV6-5, the J call TRBJ1-1, with D tentatively TRBD1 (6 bases). V was cut by 6 bases and J by 4 bases, with 15 bases left in between. Germline CDR1 is MNHEY and CDR2 is SVGAGI. The CDR3 is made up of 14 amino acids.

The chain joins TRBV15 to TRBJ2-7; possible D gene TRBD2, 5 bases. Trimming stripped 8 bases from V and 5 bases from J, with 10 bases between. The germline gives CDR1 LNHNV, CDR2 YYDKDF (reference sequence). This CDR3 is built from 11 residues. The CDR3 sequence is CATSYGNEQYF. In nucleotides, the CDR3 is TGTGCCACCTCCTACGGGAACGAGCAGTACTTC. The whole variable domain, filled in from reference TRBV15 and TRBJ2-7, reads DAMVIQNPRYQVTQFGKPVTLSCSQTLNHNVMYWYQQKSSQAPKLLFHYYDKDFNNEADTPDNFQSRRPNTSFCFLDIRSPGLGDTAMYLCATSYGNEQYFGPGTRLTVT.

The chain carries TRBV9 and TRBJ2-7, with D uncertain. CDR3 size: 13 residues. Germline V CDR1 and CDR2: SGDLS, YYNGEE. V lost 0 bases to trimming and J lost 2 bases, with 6 bases between them. The CDR3 spells CASSVDGAYEQYF. CDR3 nucleotide sequence: TGTGCCAGCAGCGTAGACGGAGCCTACGAGCAGTACTTC.

The J gene is TRBJ1-1, the V gene TRBV2, with D possibly being TRBD1 (6 bases). Trimming stripped 5 bases from V and 1 base from J, with 11 bases between. The CDR3 covers 14 residues. Germline CDR1 reads SNHLY; CDR2 reads FYNNEI. The CDR3 sequence: CASSPGQTNTEAFF. Here the CDR3 DNA reads TGTGCCAGCAGTCCTGGACAGACGAACACTGAAGCTTTCTTT.

The chain couples TRBV18 to TRBJ1-2; the D gene is possibly TRBD1 (6 bases). Germline CDR1 reads KGHSH; CDR2 reads LQKENI. Deletions cut 3 bases from V and 7 bases from J, with 18 bases between. This CDR3 is built from 15 residues. The CDR3 coding sequence is TGTGCCAGCTCACCCAACGCAAGGGGGACGTCTGGCTACACCTTC. Protein sequence: CASSPNARGTSGYTF.

This clonotype has a count of ten or more. V is TRBV5-1 and J is TRBJ2-1; 8 bases are a match to TRBD2. With 5 bases clipped from V and 5 bases from J, the junction kept 6 bases outside the gene matches. The CDR3 is 14 amino acids. Germline V gene lookup returns CDR1 SGHRS and CDR2 YFSETQ. The CDR3 spells CASRDSAGDNEQFF. The CDR3 nucleotides read TGCGCCAGCAGAGACTCAGCGGGGGACAATGAGCAGTTCTTC.

This clonotype was counted at least ten times. The CDR3 nucleotides read TGTGCCAGCAGCCGCGGCAGCAATCAGCCCCAGCATTTT. This encodes CASSRGSNQPQHF. The gene calls are TRBV7-8 and TRBJ1-5; unclear D gene. The CDR3 has 13 residues. The V and J ends lost 5 bases and 1 base respectively, with 6 bases between them. The germline V gene encodes CDR1 SGHVS and CDR2 FQNEAQ.

This chain joins TRBV4-3 and TRBJ1-1, with D hard to call. The V end lost 0 bases, the J end lost 1 base, and 9 bases lay between the germline ends. This CDR3 spans 15 amino acids. The germline V gene encodes CDR1 LGHNA and CDR2 YSLEER. For the CDR3, the DNA is TGCGCCAGCAGCCAAGACGTCTGGGAGAACACTGAAGCTTTCTTT. It yields the protein CASSQDVWENTEAFF.

The rearrangement joins TRBV7-9 to TRBJ2-7; D not certain. Trimming cost V 5 bases and J 4 bases, with 9 bases left between them. The CDR3 has 12 amino acids. Looked up from germline, CDR1 is SEHNR and CDR2 is FQNEAQ (reference sequence). This CDR3 is CASSPDPYEQYF. As DNA, the CDR3 is TGTGCCAGCAGCCCGGATCCTTACGAGCAGTACTTC. Full variable domain (outside the CDR3, taken from reference TRBV7-9 and TRBJ2-7): DTGVSQNPRHKITKRGQNVTFRCDPISEHNRLYWYRQTLGQGPEFLTYFQNEAQLEKSRLLSDRFSAERPKGSFSTLEIQRTEQGDSAMYLCASSPDPYEQYFGPGTRLTVT.

V gene TRBV5-1 combines with J gene TRBJ2-5, with a weak D call TRBD2 (7 bases). Germline V gene lookup returns CDR1 SGHRS and CDR2 YFSETQ. The CDR3 is made up of 14 amino acids. V gave up 0 bases and J gave up 5 bases, with 11 bases separating them. The CDR3 DNA sequence: TGCGCCAGCAGCTTGGAGGGGGGGCTGGAGACCCAGTACTTC. Amino acids: CASSLEGGLETQYF.

The chain is built from TRBV7-2 and TRBJ1-4; 7 nucleotides align to TRBD1. V lost 2 bases to trimming and J lost 8 bases; unmatched junction nucleotides: 8. Per the germline V gene, CDR1 is SGHTA and CDR2 is FQGNSA. The CDR3 is 15 amino acids. The CDR3 reads CASSLQWSGGEKLFF. CDR3 in DNA: TGTGCCAGCAGCTTACAGTGGTCAGGGGGAGAAAAACTGTTTTTT. Combining the CDR3 with reference TRBV7-2 and TRBJ1-4 gives the whole variable domain GAGVSQSPSNKVTEKGKDVELRCDPISGHTALYWYRQSLGQGLEFLIYFQGNSAPDKSGLPSDRFSAERTGGSVSTLTIQRTQQEDSAVYLCASSLQWSGGEKLFFGSGTQLSVL.

This rearrangement joins TRBV4-1 to TRBJ1-4, with D perhaps TRBD1 (5 bases). The CDR3 has 15 residues. Germline values: CDR1 MGHRA, CDR2 YSYEKL. The V and J ends lost 2 bases and 3 bases respectively, with 10 bases between them. The CDR3 loop is CASSQPGTSNEKLFF. In DNA form, the CDR3 reads TGCGCCAGCAGCCAACCCGGGACCTCTAATGAAAAACTGTTTTTT.

V gene TRBV7-2 combines with J gene TRBJ1-4; maybe TRBD1 (5 bases). The germline gives CDR1 SGHTA, CDR2 FQGNSA. The V end lost 5 bases, the J end lost 0 bases, and 16 bases lay between the germline ends. The CDR3 is 17 amino acids. Here the CDR3 reads CASSKRGRDATNEKLFF. In DNA, the CDR3 is TGTGCCAGCAGCAAGCGGGGCAGGGATGCAACTAATGAAAAACTGTTTTTT.

This clonotype was seen only a few times. This chain's CDR3 is CASSQDSWSGNTEAFF. In DNA form, the CDR3 reads TGTGCCAGCAGCCAAGATTCATGGTCGGGGAACACTGAAGCTTTCTTT. V and J are TRBV4-2 and TRBJ1-1; no clear D gene. CDR1 LGHNA and CDR2 YNFKEQ come from the germline V gene. V was trimmed by 0 bases and J by 1 base, leaving 12 bases between them. The CDR3 contains 16 residues.

This rearrangement joins TRBV6-2 or TRBV6-3 to TRBJ2-7; TRBD2 matches 8 bases. With V trimmed by 0 bases and J by 2 bases, 3 bases remained unmatched. Germline CDR1 and CDR2: MNHEY and SVGEGT. This CDR3 is built from 15 residues. This CDR3 is CASSYSTSDPYEQYF. CDR3 DNA sequence: TGTGCCAGCAGTTACTCGACTAGCGACCCCTACGAGCAGTACTTC.

A few counts support this clonotype. This chain links TRBV2 with TRBJ1-1; TRBD1 matches 8 bases. The CDR3 has 18 residues. V dropped 5 bases and J dropped 0; count of bases not matched to a gene: 14. Germline CDR1 SNHLY, CDR2 FYNNEI. As DNA, the CDR3 is TGTGCCAGCAGTCGTCCGGACAGGGACGGGCTTATGAACACTGAAGCTTTCTTT. Amino acids: CASSRPDRDGLMNTEAFF.

The J gene is TRBJ2-5, the V gene TRBV3-1; D gene unclear. This CDR3 contains 13 residues. With 3 bases removed from V and 6 bases from J, the gap between germline ends came to 11 bases. CDR1 and CDR2 from the germline V gene are LGHDT and YNNKEL (reference sequence). In nucleotides, the CDR3 is TGTGCCAGCAGCCAGAGGAGTGTGAAGACCCAGTACTTC. It yields the protein CASSQRSVKTQYF.